The 23 T cell receptor beta chains listed next were all sequenced from one sample in a study of identical twins. TCRdb recomputed calls from the 5' RACE reads with MiXCR, one row per CDR3 protein. Found here are hundreds of thousands of distinct CDR3 sequences, more than 6.5% of them singletons; the top ten hold about 2.1%. These same data were also listed under a study on yellow fever vaccine responses in identical twins.

Sequenced sample: memory (CD45RO+) T cells sorted from blood. The source of these receptors is a woman aged 18-30 years in good health.

Written as DNA, the CDR3 is TGTGCCAGCAGCCCCCCAGGCAGGTCCGGGGGCGATGAGCAGTTCTTC. It yields the protein CASSPPGRSGGDEQFF. The chain carries TRBV9 and TRBJ2-1; TRBD1 or TRBD2 may be the D gene (6 bases each). Germline CDR1 SGDLS, CDR2 YYNGEE. This CDR3 comprises 16 residues. V was cut by 4 bases and J by 8 bases, with 22 bases left in between. Full variable domain (outside the CDR3, taken from reference TRBV9 and TRBJ2-1): DSGVTQTPKHLITATGQRVTLRCSPRSGDLSVYWYQQSLDQGLQFLIQYYNGEERAKGNILERFSAQQFPDLHSELNLSSLELGDSALYFCASSPPGRSGGDEQFFGPGTRLTVL.

This clonotype turned up a few times. This chain connects TRBV10-3 to TRBJ1-5; perhaps TRBD1 as D (6 bases). V shed 10 bases and J shed 6 bases, with 13 bases lying between them. The germline gives CDR1 ENHRY, CDR2 SYGVKD. The CDR3 is 12 residues long. For the CDR3, the DNA is TGTGCCACCAGGGGAGGCGGTCAGCCCCAGCATTTT. It yields the protein CATRGGGQPQHF.

Ten or more counts support this clonotype. The CDR3 DNA reads TGCAGTGCGGCCTGGGAAACAGGGTACAATGAGCAGTTCTTC. It yields the protein CSAAWETGYNEQFF. This sequence joins TRBV20-1 and TRBJ2-1; D is perhaps TRBD1 (6 bases). Germline V CDR1 and CDR2: DFQATT, SNEGSKA (reference sequence). The V end was cut by 6 bases, the J end by 4 bases, with 16 bases between. The CDR3 covers 14 residues.

The rearrangement joins TRBV6-5 to TRBJ1-2, with D maybe TRBD1 (5 bases). Germline V gene data show CDR1 as MNHEY and CDR2 as SVGAGI. Trimming took off 2 bases at V and 8 bases at J, with 18 bases between the two ends. This CDR3 spans 15 amino acids. The CDR3 region is CASSYGGSQSPGYTF. CDR3 coding DNA: TGTGCCAGCAGTTACGGGGGATCCCAATCCCCGGGCTACACCTTC.

CDR3 DNA sequence: TGTGCCAGCAAGGGTCCCACCCCCAAGGGCCAAATAGCCAAAAACATTCAGTACTTC. As protein: CASKGPTPKGQIAKNIQYF. The rearrangement joins TRBV2 to TRBJ2-4; D gene uncertain. Germline lookup yields CDR1 SNHLY and CDR2 FYNNEI. The CDR3 length is 19 residues. V lost 7 bases to trimming and J lost 0 bases, with 25 bases between them.

The chain has TRBV3-1 and TRBJ2-1; 8 nucleotides agree with TRBD2. V gave up 10 bases and J gave up 6 bases; unmatched junction bases: 20. The CDR3 runs to 17 residues. Germline values: CDR1 LGHDT, CDR2 YNNKEL (reference sequence). CDR3 DNA: TGTGCCACCTCCACCCGCATACTAGCGGCAGTTAGCAATGAGCAGTTCTTC. Its protein is CATSTRILAAVSNEQFF.

V usage is TRBV19 and J usage is TRBJ1-1; no definite D call. V shed 6 bases and J shed 4 bases, with 15 bases lying between them. The CDR3 is made up of 14 amino acids. CDR1 LNHDA and CDR2 SQIVND come from the germline V gene (reference sequence). The CDR3 DNA reads as TGTGCCAGTAGCTTGACGGAGTATCGCACTGAAGCTTTCTTT. Translation gives CASSLTEYRTEAFF. Complete variable domain (other parts from reference TRBV19 and TRBJ1-1): DGGITQSPKYLFRKEGQNVTLSCEQNLNHDAMYWYRQDPGQGLRLIYYSQIVNDFQKGDIAEGYSVSREKKESFPLTVTSAQKNPTAFYLCASSLTEYRTEAFFGQGTRLTVV.

V is TRBV2 and J is TRBJ1-1; TRBD1 aligns across 7 bases. V was pared by 9 bases and J by 6 bases, with 13 bases of the junction left unmatched. There are 14 residues in the CDR3. Germline V gene lookup returns CDR1 SNHLY and CDR2 FYNNEI. The CDR3 DNA is TGTGCCAGAAGGGCCCCGACAGGGATCGCTGAAGCTTTCTTT. As protein: CARRAPTGIAEAFF.

Concerning this clonotype itself: A single base separates this from a much larger clone, so it may be a read error. The V and J genes are TRBV6-1 and TRBJ2-3, with D possibly TRBD2 on 5 matching bases. The germline V gene has CDR1 MNHNS and CDR2 SASEGT. Trimming stripped 6 bases from V and 5 bases from J, with 18 bases between. This CDR3 has 15 amino acids. Here the CDR3 reads CASSGGRGRGDTQYF. The CDR3, as DNA: TGTGCCAGCAGCGGTGGACGGGGTCGGGGAGATACGCAGTATTTT.

This clonotype showed up many times. The rearrangement joins TRBV11-1 to TRBJ2-2, with D perhaps given as TRBD1 or TRBD2 (6 bases each). The CDR3 is 15 amino acids. CDR1 and CDR2 (germline): SGHAT, FQDESV (reference sequence). Trimming took 3 bases from V and 3 from J, leaving 11 bases between them. The CDR3 protein is CASSLTGGDTGELFF. The CDR3 DNA follows: TGTGCCAGCAGCTTGACAGGCGGGGACACCGGGGAGCTGTTTTTT.

V and J are TRBV7-9 and TRBJ1-6, with D maybe TRBD1 (5 bases). The CDR3 totals 13 residues. V was pared by 3 bases and J by 8 bases, with 8 bases between. Germline V gene sequence: CDR1 SEHNR, CDR2 FQNEAQ (reference sequence). CDR3 in amino acids: CASSLGLYSPLHF. CDR3 DNA sequence: TGTGCCAGCAGCTTGGGGCTATATTCACCCCTCCACTTT. The full variable domain, rest sourced from reference TRBV7-9 and TRBJ1-6, is DTGVSQNPRHKITKRGQNVTFRCDPISEHNRLYWYRQTLGQGPEFLTYFQNEAQLEKSRLLSDRFSAERPKGSFSTLEIQRTEQGDSAMYLCASSLGLYSPLHFGNGTRLTVT.

V and J are TRBV18 and TRBJ2-1, with 9 bases identical to TRBD2. V was pared by 3 bases and J by 7 bases, with 10 bases of the junction left unmatched. The CDR3 sequence is 16 residues long. From germline, CDR1 is KGHSH and CDR2 LQKENI. CDR3 region: CASSPPMAGGENEQFF. DNA of the CDR3: TGTGCCAGCTCACCCCCTATGGCGGGAGGGGAGAATGAGCAGTTCTTC.

The V call is TRBV6-1, the J call TRBJ2-2, with a possible D match to TRBD2 (6 bases). The V gene lost 8 bases and the J gene lost 3 bases, with 7 bases spanning the gap. This CDR3 contains 12 residues. CDR1 is MNHNS, CDR2 SASEGT, per germline. This CDR3 is CASGTYTGELFF. For the CDR3, the DNA is TGTGCCAGCGGGACTTACACCGGGGAGCTGTTTTTT.

This clonotype has only a few counts. This sequence joins TRBV2 and TRBJ1-4, with 10 bases aligning to TRBD1. Germline V gene lookup returns CDR1 SNHLY and CDR2 FYNNEI. This CDR3 has 14 amino acids. V lost 7 bases, J lost 7 bases, and 6 bases stayed unmatched. The CDR3 loop reads CASTKDRGFEKLFF. CDR3 nucleotides: TGTGCCAGCACCAAGGACAGGGGGTTTGAAAAACTGTTTTTT.

This clonotype was counted a few times. The genes are TRBV2 and TRBJ2-1, with TRBD2 as a possible D gene (6 bases). The CDR3 is 17 amino acids. Trimming shortened V by 2 bases and J by 0 bases, and 14 bases separated the two germline ends. Germline lookup yields CDR1 SNHLY and CDR2 FYNNEI. The CDR3, as DNA: TGTGCCAGCAGTGAAAACCCCCTAGCGAGCTCCTACAATGAGCAGTTCTTC. Translation: CASSENPLASSYNEQFF.

The chain recombines TRBV9 with TRBJ2-6; possible D gene TRBD2, 5 bases. With 2 bases removed from V and 0 bases from J, the gap between germline ends came to 6 bases. This CDR3 region has 15 residues. Germline-derived CDR1 and CDR2 are SGDLS and YYNGEE. In DNA form, the CDR3 reads TGTGCCAGCAGCGTGGGAGACTCTGGGGCCAACGTCCTGACTTTC. This encodes CASSVGDSGANVLTF.

This clonotype has just a few counts. V usage is TRBV20-1 and J usage is TRBJ1-2; weak D call: TRBD1 (5 bases). CDR3 length: 12 residues. The ends were cut back, 2 bases at V and 3 bases at J, with 7 bases in the middle. CDR1 is DFQATT and CDR2 is SNEGSKA in the germline V gene (reference sequence). The CDR3 coding sequence is TGCAGTGCTAGATCGGGGGACTATGGCTACACCTTC. It is translated as CSARSGDYGYTF.

This clonotype was seen many times. V usage is TRBV20-1 and J usage is TRBJ1-2; 7 bases agree with TRBD1. With V trimmed by 6 bases and J by 6 bases, 19 bases remained unmatched. From germline, CDR1 is DFQATT and CDR2 SNEGSKA (reference sequence). The CDR3 loop spans 16 amino acids. The CDR3: CSARTIGQDPTHGYTF. CDR3 DNA: TGCAGTGCGAGGACTATCGGACAGGACCCAACGCATGGCTACACCTTC.

The CDR3 bases are TGTGCCAGCAGTGTACGGGGGAAACCCTACGAGCAGTACTTC. This sequence encodes CASSVRGKPYEQYF. This sequence joins TRBV2 and TRBJ2-7; tentative D call: TRBD2 (6 bases). Trimming took off 4 bases at V and 2 bases at J, with 12 bases between the two ends. Germline V gives CDR1 SNHLY, CDR2 FYNNEI. The CDR3 contains 14 residues.

This clonotype was counted many times. The chain has TRBV2 and TRBJ2-7, with TRBD2 matching 7 bases. V trimming: 7 bases; J trimming: 4 bases; junction bases outside the gene matches: 7. This CDR3 has 13 residues. The germline gives CDR1 SNHLY, CDR2 FYNNEI. The CDR3 protein is CASTGLSEYEQYF. The CDR3 DNA follows: TGTGCCAGCACGGGACTATCCGAATACGAGCAGTACTTC.

This clonotype was counted many times. The rearrangement uses TRBV6-5 and TRBJ2-3, with D tentatively TRBD2 (5 bases). The ends were cut back, 0 bases at V and 2 bases at J, with 12 bases in the middle. This CDR3 comprises 16 residues. Germline CDR1 MNHEY, CDR2 SVGAGI. CDR3 sequence: CASSYSPSGITDTQYF. Here the CDR3 DNA reads TGTGCCAGCAGTTACTCGCCCAGCGGAATCACAGATACGCAGTATTTT.

The chain couples TRBV6-1 to TRBJ2-3; 8 nucleotides match TRBD1. The V and J ends lost 3 bases and 0 bases, in that order; junction bases with no gene match: 2. The germline V gene encodes CDR1 MNHNS and CDR2 SASEGT. The CDR3 covers 15 residues. CDR3 sequence: CASSDDRGSTDTQYF. CDR3 DNA: TGTGCCAGCAGTGACGACAGGGGTAGCACAGATACGCAGTATTTT.

This chain uses TRBV5-1 with TRBJ2-1, with 13 bases fitting TRBD2. The germline CDR1 and CDR2 sequences are SGHRS and YFSETQ. The CDR3 totals 20 residues. V lost 0 bases and J lost 0; bases outside the gene matches: 9. CDR3 nucleotides: TGCGCCAGCAGCTTGGCCTTACTAGCGGGAGGGCCCAGCTCCTACAATGAGCAGTTCTTC. It is translated as CASSLALLAGGPSSYNEQFF.